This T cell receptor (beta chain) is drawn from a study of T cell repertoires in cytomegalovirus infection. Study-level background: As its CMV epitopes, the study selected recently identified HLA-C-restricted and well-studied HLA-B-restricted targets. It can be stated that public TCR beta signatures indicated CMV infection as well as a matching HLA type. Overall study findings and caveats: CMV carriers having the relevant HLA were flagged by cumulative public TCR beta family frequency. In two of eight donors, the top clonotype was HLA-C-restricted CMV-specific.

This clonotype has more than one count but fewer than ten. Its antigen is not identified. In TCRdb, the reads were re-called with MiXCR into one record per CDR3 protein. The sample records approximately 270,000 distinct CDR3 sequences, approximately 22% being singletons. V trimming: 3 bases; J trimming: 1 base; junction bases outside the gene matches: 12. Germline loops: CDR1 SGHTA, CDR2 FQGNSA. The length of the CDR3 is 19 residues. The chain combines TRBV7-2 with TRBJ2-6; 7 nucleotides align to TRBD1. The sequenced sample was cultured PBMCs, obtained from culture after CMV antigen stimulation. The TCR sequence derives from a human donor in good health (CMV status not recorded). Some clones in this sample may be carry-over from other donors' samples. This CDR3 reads CASSLRVGQALSGANVLTF. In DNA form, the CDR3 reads TGTGCCAGCAGCTTGAGGGTCGGACAGGCCCTATCTGGGGCCAACGTCCTGACTTTC.